The source of this TCR beta chain is a study of blood T cell repertoires in COVID-19. Study as a whole: COVID-19 samples collected from the United States, Italy and Spain covered acute and convalescent phases. Sources were T cells, B-cell-depleted T cells, or PBMCs; the material itself was cDNA or gDNA.

The Seattle patients, enrolled during active infection, were followed longitudinally. Germline-derived CDR1 and CDR2 are GTSNPN and SVGIG (reference sequence). Trimming cost V 1 base and J 5 bases; bases outside gene matches: 7. CDR3 length equals 15 residues. Under the authors' procedure: Amplification of reference gene primers was used by the study to estimate nucleated cell counts. This table comes from immunoSEQ multiplex PCR, and its TCRdb copy is limited to in-frame clones, with some not included. The DNA was the basis for D and trimming; V, J and clone size are from that table. The profile covers fewer than 250,000 clones, with 85% appearing a single time and around 0.93% taken by the ten largest.

The V call is TRBV30, the J call TRBJ1-4, with 7 positions matching TRBD1. Sequences were obtained from peripheral blood. This clonotype was obtained from a man aged 55 to 69 with COVID-19, enrolled during active disease. In nucleotides, the CDR3 is TGTGCCTGGAGTGGGAACAGGGGATTAAATGAAAAACTGTTTTTT. Encoded protein: CAWSGNRGLNEKLFF.